A single sample is the source of the 20 T cell receptor beta chains below, sequenced in a study of cytomegalovirus exposure and HLA in healthy donors. The PCR had 60 Vbeta and 13 Jbeta primers. Assay: immunoSEQ multiplex PCR; the TCRdb copy retains only in-frame clones and omits some. The table has just under 95,000 clones, roughly 80% seen once. Specimen: PBMCs. Source of these receptors: a man in his forties or fifties in good health and CMV-seropositive.

V is TRBV15 and J is TRBJ2-1; D uncertain. Trimming shortened V by 0 bases and J by 10 bases, and 7 bases separated the two germline ends. This CDR3 has 12 residues. In germline, CDR1 is LNHNV, CDR2 YYDKDF (reference sequence). The CDR3 protein is CATSRELAEQFF. The CDR3 DNA follows: TGTGCCACCAGCAGAGAATTGGCAGAGCAGTTCTTC.

This clone has a handful of counts. As DNA, the CDR3 is TGTGCCAGCAGCCACGGAGGGGCGGCTCAAGAGACCCAGTACTTC. Translation gives CASSHGGAAQETQYF. The gene calls are TRBV7-2 and TRBJ2-5; the D gene is possibly TRBD2 (6 bases). The CDR3 covers 15 residues. The V and J ends lost 5 bases and 2 bases respectively, with 15 bases between them. Germline V CDR1 and CDR2: SGHTA, FQGNSA.

In its sample, this clone was seen once. The chain has TRBV19 and TRBJ2-3; 8 nucleotides agree with TRBD2. Losses at the gene ends were 6 bases for V and 2 bases for J; bases not matched to a gene: 10. Germline CDR1 reads LNHDA; CDR2 reads SQIVND (reference sequence). The CDR3 covers 16 residues. CDR3 nucleotides: TGTGCCAGTAGCCCCCTCGGGGGGGGTTCCACAGATACGCAGTATTTT. Translated: CASSPLGGGSTDTQYF.

The chain uses TRBV2 and TRBJ2-5, with D maybe TRBD1 (5 bases). The J call may be faulty, since TRBJ2-7 better matches the DNA end. Germline V gene sequence: CDR1 SNHLY, CDR2 FYNNEI. The CDR3 has 13 residues. CDR3 sequence reads: CASSEATDYEQYF. The CDR3, as DNA: TGTGCCAGCAGTGAAGCGACAGATTACGAGCAGTACTTC.

The chain links TRBV6-5 to TRBJ1-4; 9 bases align to TRBD1. The CDR3 loop spans 16 amino acids. Germline CDR1 is MNHEY and CDR2 is SVGAGI. V was pared by 1 base and J by 8 bases, with 8 bases of the junction left unmatched. This CDR3 reads CASSYLDRGGGEKLFF. CDR3 DNA sequence: TGTGCCAGCAGTTACTTGGACAGGGGAGGAGGAGAAAAACTGTTTTTT.

This clone was counted a few times. The chain employs TRBV7-9 and TRBJ1-2; a weak D match, TRBD1 (5 bases). The CDR3 consists of 15 residues. Germline CDR1 is SEHNR and CDR2 is FQNEAQ (reference sequence). The CDR3 coding sequence is TGTACTAGCGGGGCAGGATATAAATCTCTCGGTGGCTACACCTTC. Translation: CTSGAGYKSLGGYTF.

The rearrangement joins TRBV28 to TRBJ1-1; D may be TRBD1 (5 bases). Germline assignment: CDR1 MDHEN and CDR2 SYDVKM. This CDR3 comprises 16 residues. Trimming cost V 2 bases and J 2 bases, with 15 bases left between them. This chain's CDR3 is CASSLGGGWSNTEAFF. CDR3 nucleotide sequence: TGTGCCAGCAGTTTAGGGGGGGGGTGGAGCAACACTGAAGCTTTCTTT.

V and J are TRBV19 and TRBJ1-4; 8 bases line up with TRBD1. The length of the CDR3 is 13 residues. The germline V gene encodes CDR1 LNHDA and CDR2 SQIVND (reference sequence). The ends lost 4 bases at V and 8 bases at J; junction bases unmatched: 3. The CDR3 spells CASSSGQGEKLFF. CDR3 in DNA: TGTGCCAGTAGTAGCGGACAGGGAGAAAAACTGTTTTTT.

This clone came up once. This sequence joins TRBV19 and TRBJ1-1; D perhaps matches TRBD1 (5 bases). CDR3 size: 16 residues. V was shortened by 4 bases and J by 10 bases, with 25 bases between the two germline ends. CDR1 LNHDA and CDR2 SQIVND come from the germline V gene (reference sequence). The CDR3 protein is CASSTLTGNSQRGAFF. The CDR3, as DNA: TGTGCCAGTAGTACTCTTACAGGCAACTCCCAAAGAGGAGCTTTCTTT. The entire variable domain, with the rest obtained from reference TRBV19 and TRBJ1-1, is as follows: DGGITQSPKYLFRKEGQNVTLSCEQNLNHDAMYWYRQDPGQGLRLIYYSQIVNDFQKGDIAEGYSVSREKKESFPLTVTSAQKNPTAFYLCASSTLTGNSQRGAFFGQGTRLTVV.

The rearrangement links TRBV5-1 to TRBJ2-1; D is possibly TRBD2 (6 bases). CDR1 is SGHRS and CDR2 is YFSETQ in the germline V gene. V shed 4 bases and J shed 10 bases, with 12 bases lying between them. The CDR3 runs 12 residues. In DNA, the CDR3 is TGCGCCAGCAGCGGGGACTGGTACGAGCAGTTCTTC. The encoded protein is CASSGDWYEQFF.

This sequence joins TRBV15 and TRBJ1-4, with D unclear. There are 15 residues in the CDR3. Germline CDR1 is LNHNV and CDR2 is YYDKDF (reference sequence). V dropped 1 base and J dropped 5 bases, with 11 bases sitting between them. The CDR3 spells CATSRAPETNEKLFF. The CDR3, as DNA: TGTGCCACCAGCAGAGCCCCGGAGACGAATGAAAAACTGTTTTTT.

This chain joins TRBV2 and TRBJ2-2; D gene uncertain. The CDR3 covers 14 residues. Germline CDR1 SNHLY, CDR2 FYNNEI. Here the CDR3 DNA reads TGTGTCCAAATGGTAGATTTAAACACCGGGGAGCTGTTTTTT. Translating gives CVQMVDLNTGELFF.

This chain joins TRBV19 and TRBJ1-5; no clear D. The V and J ends lost 5 bases and 3 bases respectively, with 8 bases between them. Per germline, CDR1 LNHDA and CDR2 SQIVND (reference sequence). The CDR3 contains 13 residues. The CDR3 region is CASSDMYNQPQHF. The DNA for the CDR3 is TGTGCCAGTAGTGACATGTACAATCAGCCCCAGCATTTT.

The V and J genes are TRBV7-7 and TRBJ2-2, with D possibly being TRBD1 (5 bases). The CDR3 is 14 amino acids. The germline V gene encodes CDR1 SSHAT and CDR2 FNYEAQ (reference sequence). Trimming pared 3 bases from V and 7 bases from J, leaving 12 bases between. The CDR3 coding sequence is TGTGCCAGCAGCTTGGACACTACGGGCGGGGAGCTGTTTTTT. It specifies CASSLDTTGGELFF.

Concerning this clone itself: A junction boundary mismatches the germline segment, possibly from a read error. The J gene is TRBJ1-6, the V gene TRBV6-1; 9 bases line up with TRBD1. CDR1 MNHNS and CDR2 SASEGT come from the germline V gene. The CDR3 extends over 16 amino acids. This chain's CDR3 is CASSEAGTGTGSPLNF. For the CDR3, the DNA is TGTGCCAGCAGTGAAGCGGGGACAGGGACGGGCTCACCCCTCAACTTT.

The rearrangement uses TRBV7-2 and TRBJ1-3; 7 bases line up with TRBD1. The V and J ends lost 1 base and 4 bases, in that order; junction bases with no gene match: 4. Germline V gives CDR1 SGHTA, CDR2 FQGNSA. CDR3 length: 15 amino acids. The CDR3 here is CASSLEGAVGNTIYF. The CDR3 nucleotides read TGTGCCAGCAGCTTAGAGGGGGCTGTCGGAAACACCATATATTTT. The variable domain in full, completed from reference TRBV7-2 and TRBJ1-3, reads GAGVSQSPSNKVTEKGKDVELRCDPISGHTALYWYRQSLGQGLEFLIYFQGNSAPDKSGLPSDRFSAERTGGSVSTLTIQRTQQEDSAVYLCASSLEGAVGNTIYFGEGSWLTVV.

The genes are TRBV19 and TRBJ2-5; TRBD1 agrees at 11 bases. Per the germline V gene, CDR1 is LNHDA and CDR2 is SQIVND (reference sequence). The ends lost 3 bases at V and 2 bases at J; junction bases unmatched: 5. This CDR3 has 16 residues. The CDR3 DNA follows: TGTGCCAGTAGTATCGCCGGGACAGGGGGACAAGAGACCCAGTACTTC. This gives the protein CASSIAGTGGQETQYF.

Worth noting for this clone: Within the sample, other DNA sequences also encode this same CDR3. The CDR3 region is CASSPRQGSNTEAFF. As DNA, the CDR3 is TGTGCCAGCAGCCCGCGACAGGGCTCGAACACTGAAGCTTTCTTT. V usage is TRBV9 and J usage is TRBJ1-1, with 7 positions matching TRBD1. With V trimmed by 4 bases and J by 1 base, 7 bases remained unmatched. The CDR3 contains 15 residues. Germline V CDR1 and CDR2: SGDLS, YYNGEE.

This chain connects TRBV5-1 to TRBJ2-1; 7 positions match TRBD1. This CDR3 spans 17 amino acids. Germline assignment: CDR1 SGHRS and CDR2 YFSETQ. The junction had 10 bases not matched to a gene; V was cut back by 4 bases and J by 0 bases. CDR3 nucleotides: TGCGCCAGCAGCGCTCGAGGACAGGCTATCTCCTACAATGAGCAGTTCTTC. Encoded protein: CASSARGQAISYNEQFF.

The chain employs TRBV18 and TRBJ1-1, with a weak D call TRBD1 (5 bases). CDR1 KGHSH and CDR2 LQKENI come from the germline V gene. Trimming shortened V by 7 bases and J by 1 base, and 16 bases separated the two germline ends. The CDR3 has 15 amino acids. This chain's CDR3 is CASLPSGEANTEAFF. The CDR3 bases are TGTGCCAGCTTACCGTCGGGGGAGGCGAACACTGAAGCTTTCTTT.